Presented here are 10 T cell receptor beta chains from one specimen sequenced in a study of OX40 agonist ivuxolimab in advanced cancers. TCRdb keeps only in-frame clones here, not all; method: immunoSEQ multiplex PCR. The sample has 43,000 or so clones, about 86% seen once; the top ten hold around 30%. The source was CD4+ or CD8+ T cells sorted from blood, collected in a trial of the OX40 agonist ivuxolimab. Receptors originate from an adult with an advanced solid tumor such as melanoma, head and neck, liver or kidney cancer.

The rearrangement joins TRBV6-6 to TRBJ2-7; 7 bases map to TRBD2. Germline V gives CDR1 MNHNY, CDR2 SVGAGI (reference sequence). CDR3 size: 14 residues. After removal of 0 bases from V and 8 bases from J, the junction contained 7 bases not matched to a gene. This CDR3 reads CASSYSKDGTKQYF. Written as DNA, the CDR3 is TGTGCCAGCAGTTACTCCAAGGACGGGACTAAGCAGTACTTC.

A single count supports this clone. The junction does not match germline at one end; this may be a read error. The chain uses TRBV14 and TRBJ2-7; TRBD2 aligns across 9 bases. Germline loops: CDR1 SGHDN, CDR2 FVKESK. CDR3 length: 16 residues. The DNA of the CDR3 is TGTGCCAGCAGCCACCACCCCGGGACTAGCTCCCACGAGCAGTACTTC. Translation: CASSHHPGTSSHEQYF.

This clone was seen more than once but under ten times. This chain connects TRBV5-1 to TRBJ1-1; 7 bases match TRBD1. Losses at the gene ends were 0 bases for V and 8 bases for J; bases not matched to a gene: 13. Per the germline V gene, CDR1 is SGHRS and CDR2 is YFSETQ. The CDR3 consists of 16 residues. The CDR3 region has the DNA TGCGCCAGCAGCTTGGCGTTTGGAGGGGGCCGACCGGAAGCTTTCTTT. This encodes CASSLAFGGGRPEAFF. The full variable domain, its missing parts supplied by reference TRBV5-1 and TRBJ1-1, is KAGVTQTPRYLIKTRGQQVTLSCSPISGHRSVSWYQQTPGQGLQFLFEYFSETQRNKGNFPGRFSGRQFSNSRSEMNVSTLELGDSALYLCASSLAFGGGRPEAFFGQGTRLTVV.

The chain uses TRBV6-5 and TRBJ1-3; D not resolved. The CDR3 covers 13 residues. The V end lost 6 bases, the J end lost 1 base, and 7 bases lay between the germline ends. Per germline, CDR1 MNHEY and CDR2 SVGAGI. The CDR3 bases are TGTGCCAGCAGCTCGGAATCTGGAAACACCATATATTTT. This codes for CASSSESGNTIYF.

The chain employs TRBV2 and TRBJ2-2, with D maybe TRBD1 (6 bases). Germline lookup yields CDR1 SNHLY and CDR2 FYNNEI. The length of the CDR3 is 13 residues. Trimming stripped 10 bases from V and 5 bases from J, with 14 bases between. The CDR3 loop is CAIRTGWTGELFF. In DNA, the CDR3 is TGTGCCATCCGAACAGGGTGGACCGGGGAGCTGTTTTTT.

The CDR3 nucleotides read TGTGCCAGCAGCCCGGGACAGGGAAATGAAAAACTGTTTTTT. It yields the protein CASSPGQGNEKLFF. This chain connects TRBV7-6 to TRBJ1-4; 9 bases match TRBD1. There are 14 residues in the CDR3. V lost 5 bases, J lost 5 bases, and 3 bases stayed unmatched. Germline V gene sequence: CDR1 SGHVS, CDR2 FNYEAQ. The whole variable domain, remainder taken from reference TRBV7-6 and TRBJ1-4, is GAGVSQSPRYKVTKRGQDVALRCDPISGHVSLYWYRQALGQGPEFLTYFNYEAQQDKSGLPNDRFSAERPEGSISTLTIQRTEQRDSAMYRCASSPGQGNEKLFFGSGTQLSVL.

The chain uses TRBV29-1 and TRBJ2-1; tentative D call: TRBD2 (6 bases). CDR1 is SQVTM and CDR2 is ANQGSEA in the germline V gene. The CDR3 has 15 residues. The V and J ends lost 6 bases and 4 bases respectively, with 19 bases between them. CDR3 residues: CSVTFREMLYNEQFF. The CDR3 DNA sequence: TGCAGCGTAACTTTCCGGGAGATGTTGTACAATGAGCAGTTCTTC.

This chain uses TRBV2 with TRBJ2-1; 7 bases agree with TRBD2. Trimming removed 2 bases from V and 0 bases from J; junction bases left unmatched: 4. The germline CDR1 and CDR2 sequences are SNHLY and FYNNEI. The CDR3 spans 16 residues. The CDR3 DNA reads TGTGCCAGCAGTGAACTAGCGGTAAGCTCCTACAATGAGCAGTTCTTC. Encoded protein: CASSELAVSSYNEQFF.

The chain is built from TRBV5-6 and TRBJ1-5; D is possibly TRBD1 (5 bases). V gave up 3 bases and J gave up 7 bases, with 17 bases separating them. Germline CDR1 reads SGHDT; CDR2 reads YYEEEE. This CDR3 contains 15 residues. The CDR3 region has the DNA TGTGCCAGCAGCTCGGGGTGGGGGTCTTCCCAGCCCCAGCATTTT. Protein: CASSSGWGSSQPQHF. The complete variable domain, with remaining parts taken from reference TRBV5-6 and TRBJ1-5, reads DAGVTQSPTHLIKTRGQQVTLRCSPKSGHDTVSWYQQALGQGPQFIFQYYEEEERQRGNFPDRFSGHQFPNYSSELNVNALLLGDSALYLCASSSGWGSSQPQHFGDGTRLSIL.

This chain joins TRBV4-2 and TRBJ2-1, with D possibly being TRBD1 or TRBD2 (7 bases each). The CDR3 contains 13 residues. The V end lost 4 bases, the J end lost 10 bases, and 14 bases lay between the germline ends. Germline-derived CDR1 and CDR2 are LGHNA and YNFKEQ. The DNA of the CDR3 is TGTGCCAGCAGCCCTCGACAGGGAGGGGAGCAGTTCTTC. Its translation: CASSPRQGGEQFF.